The 11 T cell receptor beta chains below all came from one sample that was sequenced in a study of blood T cell repertoires in COVID-19. The protocol was immunoSEQ multiplex PCR, while the TCRdb copy is restricted to in-frame clones and leaves out a portion. The sample has around 200,000 clones, 80% to 85% seen once. Sequencing was performed on peripheral blood. The receptors stem from a man aged 45-60 years with active or convalescent COVID-19.

This sequence joins TRBV15 and TRBJ1-2; no firm D call. The CDR3 extends over 13 amino acids. Per germline, CDR1 LNHNV and CDR2 YYDKDF (reference sequence). Trimming stripped 4 bases from V and 4 bases from J, with 10 bases between. This CDR3 reads CATSTISGYGYTF. The CDR3 DNA follows: TGTGCCACCAGCACCATTAGCGGCTATGGCTACACCTTC.

The chain employs TRBV7-9 and TRBJ2-7; tentatively, D is TRBD1 (5 bases). The ends were cut back, 11 bases at V and 6 bases at J, with 11 bases in the middle. The CDR3 is 10 residues long. Per the germline V gene, CDR1 is SEHNR and CDR2 is FQNEAQ (reference sequence). In DNA form, the CDR3 reads TGTGCCGTTGGGGCATCCGAGCAGTACTTC. It codes for CAVGASEQYF.

The chain's CDR3 is CASSQAPPWGYTF. CDR3 nucleotide sequence: TGTGCCAGCAGCCAGGCCCCACCGTGGGGCTACACCTTC. The rearrangement uses TRBV5-5 and TRBJ1-2; D remains unclear. V was clipped by 4 bases and J by 8 bases, with 15 bases between them. CDR3 size: 13 residues. Germline lookup yields CDR1 SGHKS and CDR2 YYEKEE (reference sequence).

The gene calls are TRBV7-2 and TRBJ1-2, with 9 bases lining up with TRBD1. V dropped 5 bases and J dropped 3; count of bases not matched to a gene: 7. From germline, CDR1 is SGHTA and CDR2 FQGNSA. The CDR3 runs 15 residues. The CDR3 sequence: CASSVRDRDYYGYTF. In DNA form, the CDR3 reads TGTGCCAGCAGCGTCAGGGACAGGGACTACTATGGCTACACCTTC.

This clone was seen just once. The V call is TRBV5-1, the J call TRBJ2-1; 8 bases match TRBD2. Germline V lookup: CDR1 SGHRS, CDR2 YFSETQ. The CDR3 covers 15 residues. V was pared by 0 bases and J by 4 bases, with 3 bases of the junction left unmatched. CDR3 loop: CASSLAVAGYNEQFF. The CDR3 region has the DNA TGCGCCAGCAGCTTGGCCGTAGCGGGGTACAATGAGCAGTTCTTC. The full variable domain, its missing parts supplied by reference TRBV5-1 and TRBJ2-1, is KAGVTQTPRYLIKTRGQQVTLSCSPISGHRSVSWYQQTPGQGLQFLFEYFSETQRNKGNFPGRFSGRQFSNSRSEMNVSTLELGDSALYLCASSLAVAGYNEQFFGPGTRLTVL.

The CDR3 here is CASSLGTFQTEAFF. CDR3 nucleotide sequence: TGTGCCAGCAGTCTCGGGACATTCCAGACTGAAGCTTTCTTT. The chain carries TRBV28 and TRBJ1-1, with D maybe TRBD1 (6 bases). From germline, CDR1 is MDHEN and CDR2 SYDVKM. This CDR3 spans 14 amino acids. Deletions cut 5 bases from V and 5 bases from J, with 15 bases between.

This chain joins TRBV10-3 and TRBJ2-3, with D perhaps TRBD1 (6 bases). This CDR3 is 13 amino acids long. V was clipped by 7 bases and J by 3 bases, with 11 bases between them. The germline CDR1 and CDR2 sequences are ENHRY and SYGVKD. The CDR3: CAIKGDKTDTQYF. CDR3 coding DNA: TGTGCCATCAAGGGGGACAAAACAGATACGCAGTATTTT.

The rearrangement uses TRBV19 and TRBJ1-5; 8 bases match TRBD1. V lost 5 bases, J lost 3 bases, and 3 bases stayed unmatched. This CDR3 region has 14 residues. In germline, CDR1 is LNHDA, CDR2 SQIVND (reference sequence). The CDR3, as DNA: TGTGCCAGTAGTCCGCAGGGGGCCAATCAGCCCCAGCATTTT. Protein sequence: CASSPQGANQPQHF.

The chain is built from TRBV9 and TRBJ1-3; 8 positions agree with TRBD1. CDR1 is SGDLS, CDR2 YYNGEE, per germline. CDR3 size: 14 residues. J gave up 4 bases and V 3 bases, and 3 bases lay outside the gene matches. The CDR3 spells CASSARDRGNTIYF. DNA of the CDR3: TGTGCCAGCAGCGCCCGGGACAGGGGAAACACCATATATTTT.

The chain employs TRBV7-8 and TRBJ2-7; 16 nucleotides line up with TRBD2. Per germline, CDR1 SGHVS and CDR2 FQNEAQ. J was trimmed by 6 bases and V by 2 bases; bases with no gene match: 7. The CDR3 runs 17 residues. CDR3: CASSLPGTSGGASEQYF. The CDR3 DNA sequence: TGTGCCAGCAGCTTACCCGGGACTAGCGGGGGGGCAAGCGAGCAGTACTTC.

V and J are TRBV11-2 and TRBJ1-2; D is perhaps TRBD1 (6 bases). The CDR3 loop spans 14 amino acids. From germline, CDR1 is SGHAT and CDR2 FQNNGV. Trimming left V 1 base short and J 5 bases short, with 11 bases between. CDR3 in amino acids: CASSLGSQGYGYTF. The CDR3 DNA follows: TGTGCCAGCAGCTTAGGGAGCCAGGGGTATGGCTACACCTTC.